Presented here are 5 T cell receptor beta chains from one specimen sequenced in a study of blood T cell repertoires in COVID-19. This table comes from immunoSEQ multiplex PCR, and its TCRdb copy is limited to in-frame clones, with some not included. The repertoire consists of 300,000 to 350,000 clones, with about 93% occurring once and the leading ten covering around 3.3%. The sample taken for sequencing was peripheral blood. These receptor sequences come from a woman between 18 and 29 years old who had recovered from COVID-19.

The chain employs TRBV6-5 and TRBJ2-2, with TRBD2 identical over 12 bases. This CDR3 has 15 residues. Germline CDR1 is MNHEY and CDR2 is SVGAGI. The V and J ends lost 6 bases and 4 bases, in that order; junction bases with no gene match: 3. CDR3: CASSVLAGGTGELFF. The CDR3 region has the DNA TGTGCCAGCAGCGTACTAGCGGGAGGCACCGGGGAGCTGTTTTTT.

This clone showed up just once. The chain uses TRBV5-1 and TRBJ2-1; weak D call: TRBD2 (6 bases). CDR3 length: 15 amino acids. V shed 4 bases and J shed 3 bases, with 14 bases lying between them. CDR1 SGHRS and CDR2 YFSETQ come from the germline V gene. The CDR3 DNA follows: TGCGCCAGCAGCATCCCATCGGGACTCTACAATGAGCAGTTCTTC. Amino acids: CASSIPSGLYNEQFF.

J is TRBJ1-1 and V is TRBV12-3 or TRBV12-4; no reliable D call. V lost 7 bases and J 1 base, leaving 10 bases between the germline ends. This CDR3 spans 13 amino acids. The CDR3 DNA reads as TGTGCCAGCACCTCTACAGAGAACACTGAAGCTTTCTTT. Residues: CASTSTENTEAFF.

The chain combines TRBV29-1 with TRBJ2-7; TRBD2 agrees at 7 bases. With 3 bases clipped from V and 2 bases from J, the junction kept 4 bases outside the gene matches. Germline values: CDR1 SQVTM, CDR2 ANQGSEA. This CDR3 has 13 residues. CDR3 in amino acids: CSVDLAATYEQYV. For the CDR3, the DNA is TGCAGCGTTGACCTAGCGGCGACCTACGAGCAGTACGTC.

This clone appeared a single time. The gene calls are TRBV24-1 and TRBJ2-1; a possible D gene is TRBD1 (5 bases). Between the trimmed V and J ends, which lost 4 bases and 0 bases, there was a span of 9 bases. The germline V gene encodes CDR1 KGHDR and CDR2 SFDVKD. This CDR3 spans 15 amino acids. The CDR3 DNA reads TGTGCCACCAGTGAAGCAGGGCCCTCCTACAATGAGCAGTTCTTC. This encodes CATSEAGPSYNEQFF.